One and the same sample provided the 3 T cell receptor beta chains below, sequenced in a study of T cells in Graves' hyperthyroidism and ophthalmopathy. RNA transcripts gave rise to amplified TCR beta CDR3 regions. HTBI primers were employed in a first-round RT-PCR of the TCR CDR3. TCRdb re-analysed the multiplex PCR reads in MiXCR, keeping a single row per CDR3 protein. There are approximately 870,000 distinct CDR3 sequences in the sample; 38% occur only once, and 7.5% to 9.5% lies in the top ten. The sample was blood. The receptors were gathered from a man aged 18 to 30 with Graves' hyperthyroidism.

With respect to this clonotype: The CDR3 end shows no conserved phenylalanine or tryptophan, and so a read error is likely. The DNA is left out, because the CDR3 cannot be placed on it with certainty; the CDR3 is given as TCRdb lists it. The chain carries TRBV7-9 and TRBJ1-4. The length of the CDR3 is 12 amino acids, counting both ends. Germline V gene sequence: CDR1 SEHNR, CDR2 FQNEAQ (reference sequence). The CDR3 protein is CASNFGLSTEVA.

The V gene is TRBV24-1, the J gene TRBJ2-5; TRBD1 aligns across 7 bases. In germline, CDR1 is KGHDR, CDR2 SFDVKD. The CDR3 sequence is 16 residues long. V shed 5 bases and J 0 bases; nucleotides not matched to a gene: 8. The CDR3 region is CATSAGRDSHQETQYF. The CDR3 region has the DNA TGTGCCACCAGTGCAGGCCGGGACAGCCACCAAGAGACCCAGTACTTC.

This clonotype was seen at least ten times. The V call is TRBV19, the J call TRBJ1-1; D is unresolved. The CDR3 contains 8 residues. Per the germline V gene, CDR1 is LNHDA and CDR2 is SQIVND (reference sequence). Trimming cost V 9 bases and J 10 bases, with 6 bases left between them. The CDR3 coding sequence is TGTGCCAGCCATGGAGCTTTCTTT. Translated: CASHGAFF.